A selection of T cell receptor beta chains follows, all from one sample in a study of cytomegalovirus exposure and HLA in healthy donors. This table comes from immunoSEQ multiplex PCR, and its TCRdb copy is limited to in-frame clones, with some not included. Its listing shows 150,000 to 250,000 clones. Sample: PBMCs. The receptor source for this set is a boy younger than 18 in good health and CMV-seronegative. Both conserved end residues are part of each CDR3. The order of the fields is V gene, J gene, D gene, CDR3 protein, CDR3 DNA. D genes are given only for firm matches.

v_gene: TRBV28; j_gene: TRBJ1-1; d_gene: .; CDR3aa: CASSLIGGGMNTEAFF; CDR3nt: TGTGCCAGCAGTTTAATTGGGGGGGGTATGAACACTGAAGCTTTCTTT
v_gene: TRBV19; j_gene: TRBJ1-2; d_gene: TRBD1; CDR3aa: CASSIGSGGANYGYTF; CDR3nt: TGTGCCAGTAGTATTGGGTCAGGGGGCGCGAACTATGGCTACACCTTC
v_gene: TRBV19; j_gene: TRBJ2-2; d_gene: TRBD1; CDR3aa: CASSIGGWPTGELFF; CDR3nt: TGCGCCAGTAGTATAGGGGGCTGGCCCACCGGGGAGCTGTTTTTT
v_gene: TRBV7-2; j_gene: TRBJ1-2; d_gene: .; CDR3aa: CASSLSFRGDGTYGYTF; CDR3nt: TGTGCCAGCAGCTTAAGTTTTAGGGGCGATGGGACATATGGCTACACCTTC
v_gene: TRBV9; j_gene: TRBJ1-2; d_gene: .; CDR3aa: CASSVERGLYGYTF; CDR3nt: TGTGCCAGCAGCGTAGAACGAGGACTCTATGGCTACACCTTC
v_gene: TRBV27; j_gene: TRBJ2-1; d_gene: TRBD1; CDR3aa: CASSPRTGNNEQFF; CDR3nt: TGTGCCAGCAGTCCGCGGACAGGGAACAATGAGCAGTTCTTC
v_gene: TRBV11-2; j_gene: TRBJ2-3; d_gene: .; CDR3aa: CASSLVRLTDTQYF; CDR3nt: TGTGCCAGCAGCTTAGTCAGGCTCACAGATACGCAGTATTTT
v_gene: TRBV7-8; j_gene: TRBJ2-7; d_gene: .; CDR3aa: CASSSRGSYEQYF; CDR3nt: TGTGCCAGCAGCTCCAGGGGCTCCTACGAGCAGTACTTC
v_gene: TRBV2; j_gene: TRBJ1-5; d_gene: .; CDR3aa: CASSESLGGNQPQHF; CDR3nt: TGTGCCAGCAGTGAATCCCTGGGAGGCAATCAGCCCCAGCATTTT
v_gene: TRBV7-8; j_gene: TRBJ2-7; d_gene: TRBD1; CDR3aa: CASSPTTGGEQYF; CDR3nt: TGTGCCAGCAGCCCGACGACAGGGGGCGAGCAGTACTTC
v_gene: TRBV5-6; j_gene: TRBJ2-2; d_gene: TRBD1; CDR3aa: CASSLGRDRESGELFF; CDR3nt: TGTGCCAGCAGCTTGGGTCGGGACAGGGAATCCGGGGAGCTGTTTTTT
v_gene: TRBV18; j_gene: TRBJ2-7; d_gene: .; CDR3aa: CASSGETSGEQYF; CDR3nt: TGTGCCAGCTCAGGGGAGACCTCGGGGGAGCAGTACTTC
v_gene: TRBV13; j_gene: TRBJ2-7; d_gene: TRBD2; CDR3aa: CASSRKKGLGAYEQYF; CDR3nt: TGTGCCAGCAGCCGAAAGAAGGGACTAGGAGCCTACGAGCAGTACTTC
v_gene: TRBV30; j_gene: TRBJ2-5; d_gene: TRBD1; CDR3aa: CASKKSGTGGEETQYF; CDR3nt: TGTGCCAGCAAGAAGTCCGGGACAGGGGGCGAAGAGACCCAGTACTTC
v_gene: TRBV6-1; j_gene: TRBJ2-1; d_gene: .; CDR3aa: CASSGPAGHNEQFF; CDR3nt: TGTGCCAGCAGTGGTCCGGCGGGCCACAATGAGCAGTTCTTC
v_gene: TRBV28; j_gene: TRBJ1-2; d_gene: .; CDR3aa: CASQRFLNYGYTF; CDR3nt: TGTGCCAGCCAGCGCTTCCTTAACTATGGCTACACCTTC
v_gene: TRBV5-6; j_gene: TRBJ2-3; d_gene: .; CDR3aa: CASSLDRVPDTQYF; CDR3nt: TGTGCCAGCAGCTTGGACAGAGTCCCAGATACGCAGTATTTT
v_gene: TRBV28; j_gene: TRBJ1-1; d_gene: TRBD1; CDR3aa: CASSFQGQGRTEAFF; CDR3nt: TGTGCCAGCAGTTTCCAAGGACAGGGCAGAACTGAAGCTTTCTTT
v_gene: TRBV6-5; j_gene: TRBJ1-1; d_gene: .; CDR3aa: CASSSAGYAFF; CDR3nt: TGTGCCAGCAGTTCGGCGGGGTACGCTTTCTTT
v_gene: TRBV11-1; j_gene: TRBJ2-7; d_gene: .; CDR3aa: CASSLVDNYEQYF; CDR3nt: TGTGCCAGCAGCTTAGTCGACAATTACGAGCAGTACTTC
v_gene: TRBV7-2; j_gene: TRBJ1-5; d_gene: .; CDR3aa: CASSFDLGVNLPQHF; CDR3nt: TGTGCCAGCAGCTTCGATCTGGGCGTCAATTTGCCCCAGCATTTT
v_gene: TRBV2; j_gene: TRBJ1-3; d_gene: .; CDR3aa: CASSDSRGLGNTIYF; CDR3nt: TGTGCCAGCAGTGATAGTCGAGGGCTCGGAAACACCATATATTTT
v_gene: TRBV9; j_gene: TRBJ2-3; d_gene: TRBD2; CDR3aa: CASSVDAGGPATDTQYF; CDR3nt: TGTGCCAGCAGCGTAGATGCGGGGGGGCCGGCCACAGATACGCAGTATTTT
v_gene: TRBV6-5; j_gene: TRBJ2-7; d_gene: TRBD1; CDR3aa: CASSYRSGGISYEQYF; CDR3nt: TGTGCCAGCAGTTACCGGTCAGGGGGCATCTCCTACGAGCAGTACTTC
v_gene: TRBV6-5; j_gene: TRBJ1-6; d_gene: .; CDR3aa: CASSPQGHPLHF; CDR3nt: TGTGCCAGCAGTCCCCAGGGTCACCCCCTCCACTTT
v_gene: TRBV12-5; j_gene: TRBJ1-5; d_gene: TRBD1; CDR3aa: CASGLVPRGGGFQPQHF; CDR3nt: TGTGCTAGTGGTTTGGTTCCTCGTGGAGGGGGCTTTCAGCCCCAGCATTTT
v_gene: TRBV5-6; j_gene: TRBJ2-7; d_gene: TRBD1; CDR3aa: CASSLGMSVTGREQYF; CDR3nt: TGTGCCAGCAGCTTGGGGATGAGCGTGACAGGGCGCGAGCAGTACTTC
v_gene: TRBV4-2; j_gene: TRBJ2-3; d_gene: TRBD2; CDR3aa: CASSQGSGGTRDTQYF; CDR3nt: TGTGCCAGCAGCCAGGGTAGCGGGGGGACTAGGGATACGCAGTATTTT
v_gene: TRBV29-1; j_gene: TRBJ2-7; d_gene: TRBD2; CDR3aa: CSVAWEGEQYF; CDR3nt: TGCAGCGTTGCGTGGGAGGGCGAGCAGTACTTC
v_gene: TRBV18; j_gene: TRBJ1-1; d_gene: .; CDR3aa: CASSLTGNTEAFF; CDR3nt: TGTGCCAGCTCCCTGACAGGGAACACTGAAGCTTTCTTT
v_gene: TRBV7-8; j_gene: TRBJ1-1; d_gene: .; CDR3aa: CASSFLLARNTEAFF; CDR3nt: TGTGCCAGCAGCTTCCTTCTGGCCCGGAACACTGAAGCTTTCTTT
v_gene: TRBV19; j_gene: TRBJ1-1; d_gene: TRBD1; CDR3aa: CASSIAGTVATEAFF; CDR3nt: TGTGCCAGTAGTATAGCTGGGACAGTGGCCACTGAAGCTTTCTTT
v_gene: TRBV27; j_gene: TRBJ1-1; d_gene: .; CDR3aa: CASRADGGAEAFF; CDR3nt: TGTGCCAGCAGGGCGGACGGGGGGGCTGAAGCTTTCTTT
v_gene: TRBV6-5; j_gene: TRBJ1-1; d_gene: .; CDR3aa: CASSSILGGATEAFF; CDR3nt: TGTGCCAGCAGTTCAATTTTAGGAGGCGCCACTGAAGCTTTCTTT
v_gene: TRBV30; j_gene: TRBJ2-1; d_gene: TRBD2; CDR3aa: CAWSGIAGGYNEQFF; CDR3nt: TGTGCCTGGAGTGGGATAGCGGGGGGCTACAATGAGCAGTTCTTC
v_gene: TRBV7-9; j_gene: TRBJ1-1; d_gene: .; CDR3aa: CASSLFEGNTEAFF; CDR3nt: TGTGCCAGCAGCTTATTCGAGGGGAACACTGAAGCTTTCTTT
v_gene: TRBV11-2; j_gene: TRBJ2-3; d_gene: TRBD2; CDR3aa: CASSRVVASGGTDTQYF; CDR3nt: TGTGCCAGCAGCCGCGTGGTGGCTAGCGGGGGCACAGATACGCAGTATTTT
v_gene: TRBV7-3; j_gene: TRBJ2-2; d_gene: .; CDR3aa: CASSLEPTGELFF; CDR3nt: TGTGCCAGCAGCTTAGAGCCGACCGGGGAGCTGTTTTTT
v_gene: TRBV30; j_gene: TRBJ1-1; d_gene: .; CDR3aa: CAWSLGHPGTEAFF; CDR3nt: TGTGCCTGGAGTTTGGGACACCCGGGCACTGAAGCTTTCTTT
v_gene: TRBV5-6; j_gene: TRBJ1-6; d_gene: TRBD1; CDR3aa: CASSSHRGVNSPLHF; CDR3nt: TGTGCCAGCAGCTCACACAGGGGGGTTAATTCACCCCTCCACTTT
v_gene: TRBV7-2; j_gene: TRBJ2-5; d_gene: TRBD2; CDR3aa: CASSLVFLLADETQYF; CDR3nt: TGTGCCAGCAGCTTAGTCTTTCTGCTAGCGGATGAGACCCAGTACTTC
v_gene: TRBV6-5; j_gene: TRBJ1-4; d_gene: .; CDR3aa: CASRHGEGSNEKLFF; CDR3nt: TGTGCCAGCAGGCATGGAGAGGGCTCGAATGAAAAACTGTTTTTT
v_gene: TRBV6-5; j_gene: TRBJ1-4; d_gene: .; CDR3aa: CASSYSTGGGEKLFF; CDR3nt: TGTGCCAGCAGTTACTCGACCGGGGGGGGTGAAAAACTGTTTTTT
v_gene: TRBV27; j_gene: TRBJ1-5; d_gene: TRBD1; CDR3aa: CASSQSTGAFNQPQHF; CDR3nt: TGTGCCAGCAGCCAAAGTACAGGGGCTTTCAATCAGCCCCAGCATTTT
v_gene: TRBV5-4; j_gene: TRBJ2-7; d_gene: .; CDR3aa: CASSSGAGHSGYEQYF; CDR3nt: TGTGCCAGCAGCTCAGGGGCAGGACACTCGGGCTACGAGCAGTACTTC
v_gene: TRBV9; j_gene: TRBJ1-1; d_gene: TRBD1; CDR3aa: CASSNRQGGTEAFF; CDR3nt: TGTGCCAGCAGCAACCGACAGGGGGGCACTGAAGCTTTCTTT
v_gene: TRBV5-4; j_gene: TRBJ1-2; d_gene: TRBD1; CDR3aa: CASSSTWTGQTLYGYTF; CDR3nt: TGTGCCAGCAGCTCCACATGGACAGGGCAAACTCTCTATGGCTACACCTTC
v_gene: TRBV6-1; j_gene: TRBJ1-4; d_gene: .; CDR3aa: CASKERSVNERLFF; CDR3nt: TGTGCCAGCAAGGAGAGGTCCGTGAATGAAAGACTGTTTTTT
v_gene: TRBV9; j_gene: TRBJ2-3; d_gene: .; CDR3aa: CASSTLGRDNTDTQYF; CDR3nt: TGTGCCAGCAGCACCCTTGGTAGGGACAACACAGATACGCAGTATTTT
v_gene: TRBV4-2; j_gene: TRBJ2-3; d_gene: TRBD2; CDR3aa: CASSQDHSSGGRYTQYF; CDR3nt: TGTGCCAGCAGCCAAGACCACTCTAGCGGGGGACGCTATACGCAGTATTTT
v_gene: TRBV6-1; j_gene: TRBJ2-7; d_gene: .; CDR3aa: CASSDSTGSYEQYF; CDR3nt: TGTGCCAGCAGTGATTCGACAGGCTCCTACGAGCAGTACTTC
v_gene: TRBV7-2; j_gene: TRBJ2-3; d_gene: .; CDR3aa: CASGGRSTDTQYF; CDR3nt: TGTGCCAGCGGTGGGCGTTCCACAGATACGCAGTATTTT
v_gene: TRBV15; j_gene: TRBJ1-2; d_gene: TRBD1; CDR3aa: CATSSGTGGRGYTF; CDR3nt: TGTGCCACCAGCAGTGGAACAGGGGGACGGGGCTACACCTTC
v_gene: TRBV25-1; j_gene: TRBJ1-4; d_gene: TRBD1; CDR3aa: CASSALRDRAVEKLFF; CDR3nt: TGTGCCAGCAGTGCCCTCCGGGACAGGGCTGTTGAAAAACTGTTTTTT
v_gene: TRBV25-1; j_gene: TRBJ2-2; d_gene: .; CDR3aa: CASSPLGGLGTGELFF; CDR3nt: TGTGCCAGCAGTCCCTTGGGGGGGCTAGGCACCGGGGAGCTGTTTTTT
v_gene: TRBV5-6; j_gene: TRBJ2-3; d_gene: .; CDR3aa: CASSLLGQYTDTQYF; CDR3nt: TGTGCCAGCAGCTTGCTCGGACAGTACACAGATACGCAGTATTTT